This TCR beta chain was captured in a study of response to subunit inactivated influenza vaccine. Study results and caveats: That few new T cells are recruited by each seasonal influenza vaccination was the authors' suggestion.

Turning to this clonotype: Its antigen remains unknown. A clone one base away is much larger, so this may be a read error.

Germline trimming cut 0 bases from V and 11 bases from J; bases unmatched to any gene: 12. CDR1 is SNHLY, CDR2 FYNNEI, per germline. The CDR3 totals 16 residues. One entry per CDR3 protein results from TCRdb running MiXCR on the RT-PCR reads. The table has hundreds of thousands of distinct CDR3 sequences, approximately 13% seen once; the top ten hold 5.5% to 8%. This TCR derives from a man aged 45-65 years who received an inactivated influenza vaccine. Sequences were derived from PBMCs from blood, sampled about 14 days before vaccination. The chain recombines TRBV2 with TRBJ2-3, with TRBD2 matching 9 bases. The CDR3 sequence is CASSEAQGLAAYRQYF. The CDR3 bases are TGTGCCAGCAGTGAAGCGCAGGGACTAGCAGCTTATAGGCAGTATTTT.